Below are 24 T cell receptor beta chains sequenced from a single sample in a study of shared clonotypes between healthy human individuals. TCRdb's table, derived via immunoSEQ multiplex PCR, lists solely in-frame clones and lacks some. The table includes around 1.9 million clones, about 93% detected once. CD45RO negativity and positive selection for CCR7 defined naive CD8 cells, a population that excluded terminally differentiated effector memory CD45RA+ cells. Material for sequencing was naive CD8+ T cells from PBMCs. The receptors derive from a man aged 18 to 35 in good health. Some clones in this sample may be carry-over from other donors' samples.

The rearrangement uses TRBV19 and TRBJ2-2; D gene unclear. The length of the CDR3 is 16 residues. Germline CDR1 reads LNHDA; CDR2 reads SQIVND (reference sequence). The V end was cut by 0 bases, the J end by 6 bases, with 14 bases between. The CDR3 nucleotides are TGTGCCAGTAGTATAGAACCTAGGCGACCTCCCGGGGAGCTGTTTTTT. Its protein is CASSIEPRRPPGELFF.

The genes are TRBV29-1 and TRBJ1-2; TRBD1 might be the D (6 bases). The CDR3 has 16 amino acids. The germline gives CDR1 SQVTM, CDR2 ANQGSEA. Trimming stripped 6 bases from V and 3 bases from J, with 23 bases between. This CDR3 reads CSVSGGRRDSDYGYTF. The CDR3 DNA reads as TGCAGCGTCTCCGGGGGGCGCAGAGATTCCGACTATGGCTACACCTTC.

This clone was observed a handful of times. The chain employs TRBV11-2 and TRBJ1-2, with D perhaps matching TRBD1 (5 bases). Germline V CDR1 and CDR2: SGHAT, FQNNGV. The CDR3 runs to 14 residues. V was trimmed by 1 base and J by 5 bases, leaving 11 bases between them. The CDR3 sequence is CASSLGGAPYGYTF. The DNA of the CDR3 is TGTGCCAGCAGCTTAGGTGGGGCGCCTTATGGCTACACCTTC.

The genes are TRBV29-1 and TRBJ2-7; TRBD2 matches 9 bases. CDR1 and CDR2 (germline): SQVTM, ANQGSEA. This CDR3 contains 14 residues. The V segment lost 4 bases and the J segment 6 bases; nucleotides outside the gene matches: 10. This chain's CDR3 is CSVGGLAGRAEQYF. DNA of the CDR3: TGCAGCGTTGGTGGCCTAGCGGGGCGGGCCGAGCAGTACTTC.

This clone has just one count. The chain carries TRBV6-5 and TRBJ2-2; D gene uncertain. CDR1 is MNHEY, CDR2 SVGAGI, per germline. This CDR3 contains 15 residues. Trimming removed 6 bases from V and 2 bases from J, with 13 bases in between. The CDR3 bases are TGTGCCAGCAGCAAGTCGGACCTCAACACCGGGGAGCTGTTTTTT. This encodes CASSKSDLNTGELFF.

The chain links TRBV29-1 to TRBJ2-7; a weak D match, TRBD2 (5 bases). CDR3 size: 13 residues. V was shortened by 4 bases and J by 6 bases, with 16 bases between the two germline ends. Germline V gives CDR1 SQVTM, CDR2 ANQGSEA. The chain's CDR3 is CSVVPGSAGEQYF. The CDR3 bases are TGCAGCGTTGTCCCCGGTTCGGCGGGCGAGCAGTACTTC.

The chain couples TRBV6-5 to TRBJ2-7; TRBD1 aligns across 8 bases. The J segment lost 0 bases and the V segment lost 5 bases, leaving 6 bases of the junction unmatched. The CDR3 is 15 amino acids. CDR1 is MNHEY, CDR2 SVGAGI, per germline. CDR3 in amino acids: CASSPDRASSYEQYF. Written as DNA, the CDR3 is TGTGCCAGCAGTCCGGACAGGGCGAGCTCCTACGAGCAGTACTTC.

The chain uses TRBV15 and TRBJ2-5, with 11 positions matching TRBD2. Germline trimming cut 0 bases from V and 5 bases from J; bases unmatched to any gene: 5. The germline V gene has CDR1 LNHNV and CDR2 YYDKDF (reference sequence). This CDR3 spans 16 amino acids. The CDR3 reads CATSRDLAGGRETQYF. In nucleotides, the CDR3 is TGTGCCACCAGCAGAGATCTAGCGGGAGGACGGGAGACCCAGTACTTC.

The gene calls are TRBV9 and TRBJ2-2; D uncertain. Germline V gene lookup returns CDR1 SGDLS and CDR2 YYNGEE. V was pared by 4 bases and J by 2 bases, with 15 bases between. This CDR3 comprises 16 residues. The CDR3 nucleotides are TGTGCCAGCAGCCCACACCAGAGTTCTAACACCGGGGAGCTGTTTTTT. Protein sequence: CASSPHQSSNTGELFF.

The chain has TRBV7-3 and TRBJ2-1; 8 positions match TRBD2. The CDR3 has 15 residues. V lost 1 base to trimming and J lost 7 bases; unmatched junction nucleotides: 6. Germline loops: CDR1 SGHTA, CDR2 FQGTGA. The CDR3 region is CASSLMGLDGNEQFF. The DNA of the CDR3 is TGTGCCAGCAGCTTAATGGGACTAGATGGGAATGAGCAGTTCTTC.

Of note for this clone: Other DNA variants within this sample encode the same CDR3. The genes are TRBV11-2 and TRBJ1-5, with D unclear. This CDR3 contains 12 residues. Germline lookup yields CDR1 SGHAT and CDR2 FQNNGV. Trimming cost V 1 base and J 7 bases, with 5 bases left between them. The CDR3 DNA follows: TGTGCCAGCAGCTTAGGCGGGCAGCCCCAGCATTTT. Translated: CASSLGGQPQHF.

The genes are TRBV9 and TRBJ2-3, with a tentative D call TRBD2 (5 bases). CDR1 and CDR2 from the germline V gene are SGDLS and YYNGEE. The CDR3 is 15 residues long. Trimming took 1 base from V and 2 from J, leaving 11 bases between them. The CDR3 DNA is TGTGCCAGCAGCGTACCGCGCGGGTTCACAGATACGCAGTATTTT. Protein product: CASSVPRGFTDTQYF. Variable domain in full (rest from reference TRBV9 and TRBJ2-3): DSGVTQTPKHLITATGQRVTLRCSPRSGDLSVYWYQQSLDQGLQFLIQYYNGEERAKGNILERFSAQQFPDLHSELNLSSLELGDSALYFCASSVPRGFTDTQYFGPGTRLTVL.

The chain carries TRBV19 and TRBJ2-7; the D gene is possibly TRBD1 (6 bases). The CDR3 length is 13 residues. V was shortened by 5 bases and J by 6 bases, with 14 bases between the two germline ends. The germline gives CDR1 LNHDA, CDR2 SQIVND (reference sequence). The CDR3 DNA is TGTGCCAGTAGTCGGCCAGGGGAGCGCGAGCAGTACTTC. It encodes CASSRPGEREQYF.

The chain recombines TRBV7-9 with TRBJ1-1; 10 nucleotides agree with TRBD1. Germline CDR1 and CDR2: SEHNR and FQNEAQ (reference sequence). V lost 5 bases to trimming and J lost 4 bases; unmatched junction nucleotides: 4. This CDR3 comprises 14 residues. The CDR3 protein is CASSKTGGGTEAFF. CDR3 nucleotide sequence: TGTGCCAGCAGCAAGACAGGGGGCGGCACTGAAGCTTTCTTT.

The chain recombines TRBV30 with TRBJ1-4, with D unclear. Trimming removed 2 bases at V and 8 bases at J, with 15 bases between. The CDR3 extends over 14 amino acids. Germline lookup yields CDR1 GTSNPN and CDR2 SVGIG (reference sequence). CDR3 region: CAWSFGRVGEKLFF. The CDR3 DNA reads TGTGCCTGGAGTTTCGGACGGGTCGGGGAAAAACTGTTTTTT.

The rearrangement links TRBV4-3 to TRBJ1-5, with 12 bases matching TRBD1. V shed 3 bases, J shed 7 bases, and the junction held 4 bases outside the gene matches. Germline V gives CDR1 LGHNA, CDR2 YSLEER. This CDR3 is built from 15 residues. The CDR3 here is CASSHGTGGRQPQHF. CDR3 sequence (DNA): TGCGCCAGCAGCCACGGGACAGGGGGCCGGCAGCCCCAGCATTTT.

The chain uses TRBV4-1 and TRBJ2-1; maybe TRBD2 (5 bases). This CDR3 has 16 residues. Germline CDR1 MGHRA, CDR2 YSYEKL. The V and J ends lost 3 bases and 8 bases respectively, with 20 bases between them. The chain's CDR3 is CASSQGVVAGNDEQFF. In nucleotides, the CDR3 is TGCGCCAGCAGCCAGGGTGTAGTCGCCGGGAACGATGAGCAGTTCTTC.

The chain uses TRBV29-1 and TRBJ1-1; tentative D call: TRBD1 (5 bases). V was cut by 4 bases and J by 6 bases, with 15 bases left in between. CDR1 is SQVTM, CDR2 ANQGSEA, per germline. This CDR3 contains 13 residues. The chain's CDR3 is CSVVGDSLSEAFF. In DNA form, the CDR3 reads TGCAGCGTTGTAGGGGACTCTCTTTCTGAAGCTTTCTTT.

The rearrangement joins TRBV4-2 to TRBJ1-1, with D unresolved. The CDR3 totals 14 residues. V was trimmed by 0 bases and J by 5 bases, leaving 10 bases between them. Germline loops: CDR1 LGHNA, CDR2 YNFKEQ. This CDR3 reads CASSQDKGKTEAFF. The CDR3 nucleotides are TGTGCCAGCAGCCAAGATAAGGGTAAGACTGAAGCTTTCTTT.

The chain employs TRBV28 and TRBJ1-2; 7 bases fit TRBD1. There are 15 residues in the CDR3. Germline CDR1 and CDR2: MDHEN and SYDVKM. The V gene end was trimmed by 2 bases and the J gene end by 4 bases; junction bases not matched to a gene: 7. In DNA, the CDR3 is TGTGCCAGCAGTTTAGGTCGGGCAGGGGGCTATGGCTACACCTTC. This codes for CASSLGRAGGYGYTF.

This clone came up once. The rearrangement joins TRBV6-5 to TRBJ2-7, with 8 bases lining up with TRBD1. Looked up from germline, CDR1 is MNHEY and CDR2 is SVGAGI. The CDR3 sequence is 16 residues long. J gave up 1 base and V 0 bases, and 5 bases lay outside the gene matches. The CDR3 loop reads CASSYSTGQESYEQYF. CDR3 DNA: TGTGCCAGCAGTTACTCGACGGGACAGGAATCCTACGAGCAGTACTTC.

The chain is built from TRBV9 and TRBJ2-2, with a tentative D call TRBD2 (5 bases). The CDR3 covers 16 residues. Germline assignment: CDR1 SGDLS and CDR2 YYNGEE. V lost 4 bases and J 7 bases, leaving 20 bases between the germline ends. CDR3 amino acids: CASSPGDIRGGGELFF. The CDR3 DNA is TGTGCCAGCAGCCCCGGAGACATCCGAGGAGGCGGGGAGCTGTTTTTT.

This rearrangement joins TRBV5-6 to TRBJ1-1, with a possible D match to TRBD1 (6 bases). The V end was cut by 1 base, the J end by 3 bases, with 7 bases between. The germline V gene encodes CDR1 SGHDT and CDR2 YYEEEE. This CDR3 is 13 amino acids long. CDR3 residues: CASSLRTDTEAFF. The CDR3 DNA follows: TGTGCCAGCAGCTTGAGGACAGACACTGAAGCTTTCTTT.

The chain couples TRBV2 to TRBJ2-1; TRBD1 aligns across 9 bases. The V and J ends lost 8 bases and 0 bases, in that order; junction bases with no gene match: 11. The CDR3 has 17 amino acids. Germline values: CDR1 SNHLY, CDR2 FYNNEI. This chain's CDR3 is CASAINAGQGSYNEQFF. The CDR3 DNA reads TGTGCCAGCGCTATCAACGCGGGACAGGGCTCCTACAATGAGCAGTTCTTC.